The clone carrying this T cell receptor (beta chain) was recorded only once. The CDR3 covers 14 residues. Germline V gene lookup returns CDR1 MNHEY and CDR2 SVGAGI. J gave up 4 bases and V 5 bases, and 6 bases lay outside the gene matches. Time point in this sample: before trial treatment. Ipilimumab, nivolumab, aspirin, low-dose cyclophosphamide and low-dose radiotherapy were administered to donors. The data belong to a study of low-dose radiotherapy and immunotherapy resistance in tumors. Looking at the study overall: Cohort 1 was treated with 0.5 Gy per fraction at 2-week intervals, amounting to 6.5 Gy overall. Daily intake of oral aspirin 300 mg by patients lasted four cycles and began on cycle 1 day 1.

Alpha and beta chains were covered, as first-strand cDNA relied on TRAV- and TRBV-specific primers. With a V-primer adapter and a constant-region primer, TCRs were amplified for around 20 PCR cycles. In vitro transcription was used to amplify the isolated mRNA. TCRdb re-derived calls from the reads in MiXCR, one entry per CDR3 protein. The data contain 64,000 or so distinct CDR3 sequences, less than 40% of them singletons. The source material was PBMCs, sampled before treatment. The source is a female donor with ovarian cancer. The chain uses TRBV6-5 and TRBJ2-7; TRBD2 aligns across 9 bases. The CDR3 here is CASSEAGGLYEQYF. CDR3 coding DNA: TGTGCCAGCAGTGAGGCGGGAGGGCTTTACGAGCAGTACTTC.